Sequencing of this T cell receptor (beta chain) was carried out in a study of blood T cell repertoires in COVID-19 (dated by TCRdb to 2019 to 2021). General notes on the study: Samples covering the acute and convalescent phases of COVID-19 were provided by collaborators in the United States, Italy and Spain. The prospective study material was composed of cDNA or gDNA derived from T cells, B-cell-depleted T cells, or PBMCs. Subjects who had been exposed to COVID-19, were actively infected with it, or had recovered from it provided the deeply sampled blood TCRbeta repertoires that made up the dataset. A freely available public database, intended as a resource for researchers studying the immune response to SARS-CoV-2, is where the repertoires were released. The samples were drawn from two sources: the first 160 participants of the ongoing ImmuneRACE study, and fewer than 1,500 subjects contributed by 6 global collaborators. Nearly every sample came with metadata listing a de-identified subject ID, COVID-19 status, age in years and sex. Where available, HLA class I and class II types were obtained from metadata supplied by the sample provider rather than from assay-based typing. The paper's findings and limits, for the study overall: Clinical and demographic metadata were provided uncurated, with the amount varying by source and participant.

In Seattle, one collaborating source enrolled patients while the infection was active and tracked those patients longitudinally over the course of disease. The collaborating institutions used their own protocols to collect whole blood in K2EDTA tubes. Collaborator samples were shipped for TCRbeta analysis as frozen whole blood, isolated PBMCs, or DNA extracted from either sample type. About this clone: No antigen is known for it. No qualities accompany the bases; no much larger clone lies one base away.

The immunoSEQ Assay, a bias-controlled multiplex PCR, was used to amplify TCRbeta CDR3 regions from genomic DNA. The study's own analysis went as follows. Within the assay, amplification of reference gene primers was used to estimate how many nucleated cells each sample contained. To quantify the absolute abundance of each unique TCRbeta CDR3 rearrangement, sequence reads were collapsed and filtered. For each sample, productive Simpson clonality was calculated by taking the square root of Simpson's diversity index across productive rearrangements. Sourced from immuneACCESS, this table was stored by TCRdb with only in-frame sequences that have V and J called. A share of the clones is absent; for the studies checked, an unresolved V gene accounts for under half, and the remainder has no known explanation. V, J and clone size are those of that table, while D and trimming were read from the DNA. In all, the sample holds some 170,000 clones, and over 80% of those were seen once. 6.5% to 9% of the sample lies in the top ten.

The sequence came from a woman in her forties with COVID-19, enrolled during active disease. The sequenced sample consisted of peripheral blood.

CDR3 loop: CASRPRGSRGREAFF. The DNA sequence is given as TGTGCCAGCAGACCCCGGGGGAGTCGGGGCCGTGAAGCTTTCTTT. The rearrangement joined TRBV11-2 to TRBJ1-1; the D gene is perhaps TRBD1, from 5 matching bases. CDR1 SGHAT and CDR2 FQNNGV were looked up in the germline V gene. Cut back by 6 bases and 7 bases, the V and J ends lie 21 bases apart. From cysteine to phenylalanine, the CDR3 is 15 amino acids long. Only CDR3 DNA remains: 45 bases, in frame from the first base.